This TCR beta chain was obtained from a study of cytomegalovirus exposure and HLA in healthy donors. Study background: When 350 to 500 donors were genotyped, approximately 80% of them were found to fall in the Caucasian-associated ancestry cluster.

PCR involved 60 Vbeta and 13 Jbeta primers. Profiling relied on immunoSEQ multiplex PCR, and the TCRdb table lists in-frame clones only, not all of them. The sample records approximately 100,000 clones, around three quarters being singletons. CDR1 is MNHNS, CDR2 SASEGT, per germline. V was cut by 4 bases and J by 0 bases, with 9 bases left in between. CDR3 length: 14 residues. The sequence derives from a female donor in good health and CMV-seronegative. Material for sequencing was PBMCs. V gene TRBV6-1 combines with J gene TRBJ1-2; D gene uncertain. The chain's CDR3 is CASSGGGSNYGYTF. The CDR3 region has the DNA TGTGCCAGCAGTGGCGGAGGATCTAACTATGGCTACACCTTC.